This is a list of T cell receptor beta chains from one sample in a study of T cells in Graves' hyperthyroidism and ophthalmopathy. TCRdb redid the calling of the multiplex PCR reads with MiXCR, one entry per CDR3 protein. The sample has 600,000 or so distinct CDR3 sequences; around 15% are singletons. The sample comprised blood. The receptors shown here come from a woman between 50 and 59 years old with Graves' ophthalmopathy. The CDR3 runs from the conserved cysteine through the conserved F or W. The D gene is left open where the match is weak. Rows may omit the clone size; those that give it use once, few, many or a size class.

>-|TRBV20-1|many|TRBJ2-1
TGCAGTGCCCGGTTAGCCCGCTCCTACAATGAGCAGTTCTTC
CSARLARSYNEQFF
>-|TRBV19|-|TRBJ2-1
TGTGCCAGTACTTCGTCTTGGAGGGATGAGCAGTTCTTC
CASTSSWRDEQFF
>-|TRBV12-3/TRBV12-4|-|TRBJ1-4
TGTGCCAGCAACATGGGACATCCGAGTGAAAAACTGTTTTTT
CASNMGHPSEKLFF
>TRBD2|TRBV5-1|many|TRBJ2-3
TGCGCCAGCAGCTTGGGGGGACTAGCGGGAGGACACACAGATACGCAGTATTTT
CASSLGGLAGGHTDTQYF
>-|TRBV4-2|few|TRBJ2-5
TGTGCCAGCAGCCAAGGGGAAAAGGGAGAGACCCAGTACTTC
CASSQGEKGETQYF
>-|TRBV7-9|-|TRBJ2-7
TGTGCCAGCAGCTTCACCCTAGATTCCTACGAGCAGTACTTC
CASSFTLDSYEQYF
>TRBD1|TRBV6-5|many|TRBJ2-5
TGTGCCAGCAGTAATCAGGGACAGGGCCCGGAGACCCAGTACTTC
CASSNQGQGPETQYF
>-|TRBV7-3|few|TRBJ1-2
TGTGCCAGCAGAAAAGGGCCAGGGGATGGCTACACCTTC
CASRKGPGDGYTF
>TRBD1|TRBV4-2|-|TRBJ1-1
TGTGCCAGCAGCCAAGTGGGAGCAGGGGGGAGCACTGAAGCTTTCTTT
CASSQVGAGGSTEAFF
>-|TRBV5-8|few|TRBJ2-1
TGTGCCAGCAGCTTCATTATAAATGAGCAGTTCTTC
CASSFIINEQFF
>-|TRBV11-2|many|TRBJ2-5
TGTGCCAGCAGCTTTGGACCGGGGGAGACCCAGTACTTC
CASSFGPGETQYF
>TRBD1|TRBV9|-|TRBJ1-1
TGTGCCAGCAGCGGCCACAGGGGAACGATGACTGAAGCTTTCTTT
CASSGHRGTMTEAFF
>-|TRBV12-3/TRBV12-4|many|TRBJ1-2
TGTGCCAGCAGCCTGAGGGAGGGTGCTGGCTACACCTTC
CASSLREGAGYTF
>TRBD1|TRBV6-1|-|TRBJ1-2
TGTGCCAGCAGGCGACAGGGAGGCTACACCTTC
CASRRQGGYTF
>TRBD1|TRBV10-3|few|TRBJ1-6
TGTGCCATCAGTGAAAAAGGGACAGGGGATAATTCACCCCTCCACTTT
CAISEKGTGDNSPLHF
>-|TRBV7-9|few|TRBJ2-2
TGTGCCAGCAGCGCCGGACCCACTTTGGGGGGGGAGCTGTTTTTT
CASSAGPTLGGELFF
>-|TRBV19|-|TRBJ1-2
TGTGCCAGTAGTCCGGGAATGACCTATGGCTACACCTTC
CASSPGMTYGYTF
>TRBD2|TRBV19|few|TRBJ2-1
TGTGCCAGTAGTATTGATAGCGGGAGCTACAATGAGCAGTTCTTC
CASSIDSGSYNEQFF
>TRBD1|TRBV30|-|TRBJ2-3
TGTGCCAGTAGTGGCGAGGGACAGCATCTCACAGATACGCAGTATTTT
CASSGEGQHLTDTQYF
>-|TRBV29-1|-|TRBJ2-7
TGCAGCCCCGCAACAGTTTTAGTTGAGCAGTACTTC
CSPATVLVEQYF
>-|TRBV4-1|-|TRBJ2-2
TGCGCCAGCAGCCAGTATAGCGTAGCGACGAACACCGGGGAGCTGTTTTTT
CASSQYSVATNTGELFF
>TRBD2|TRBV27|-|TRBJ2-1
TGTGCCAGCAGTTTATCGTATTTCGGACCGGGACTAGAGAAGAATGAGCAGTTCTTC
CASSLSYFGPGLEKNEQFF
>-|TRBV3-1|many|TRBJ2-2
TGTGCCAGCAGCCATGGGACCGGGGAGCTGTTTTTT
CASSHGTGELFF
>TRBD1|TRBV27|-|TRBJ2-1
TGTGCCAGCAATCCTACAGGGGGCTCTGAGCAGTTCTTC
CASNPTGGSEQFF
>-|TRBV4-1|-|TRBJ1-5
TGCGCCAGCAGCCAAGATGAAGTCCGGGTAAGCAATCAGCCCCAGCATTTT
CASSQDEVRVSNQPQHF
>-|TRBV7-2|-|TRBJ2-1
TGTGCCAGCAGTCCCGAAACGTGGGATCATGAGCAGTTCTTC
CASSPETWDHEQFF
>-|TRBV6-1|many|TRBJ1-5
TGTGCCAGCAGCCTACAGGGTTCTTATCAGCCCCAGCATTTT
CASSLQGSYQPQHF
>-|TRBV5-1|many|TRBJ2-1
TGCGCCAGCAGCTTGGAAGTTAATGAGCAGTTCTTC
CASSLEVNEQFF
>-|TRBV6-2/TRBV6-3|many|TRBJ2-7
TGTGCCAGCAGTTACTCCTTCGGCGAGCAGTACTTC
CASSYSFGEQYF
>-|TRBV24-1|few|TRBJ1-1
TGTGCCACCAGTGACTCCGACACCTTGAACACTGAAGCTTTCTTT
CATSDSDTLNTEAFF
>TRBD2|TRBV27|many|TRBJ2-3
TGTGCCAGCACTCACCTAGCGGGAGGGAGGAATACGCAGTATTTT
CASTHLAGGRNTQYF
>-|TRBV28|many|TRBJ2-6
TGTGCCAGCAGTTTAGGGGGCACTGGGGCCAACGTCCTGACTTTC
CASSLGGTGANVLTF
>TRBD2|TRBV29-1|-|TRBJ2-2
TGCAGCGTTCTTAGACTAGCGGACACCGGGGAGCTGTTTTTT
CSVLRLADTGELFF
>-|TRBV7-3|many|TRBJ2-1
TGTGCCAGCAGCTTAAGGGGGGACTCCTACAATGAGCAGTTCTTC
CASSLRGDSYNEQFF
>TRBD2|TRBV6-2/TRBV6-3|few|TRBJ2-5
TGTGCCAGCAGTCTACGTTCGGGACTAGGGCCCGGGACCCAGTACTTC
CASSLRSGLGPGTQYF
>-|TRBV19|-|TRBJ2-1
TGTGCCAGTAGTAAAATGTACAATGAGCAGTTCTTC
CASSKMYNEQFF
>-|TRBV13|-|TRBJ2-1
TGTGCCAGCAGCTTACGGCGGGATAAGTATGAGCAGTTCTTC
CASSLRRDKYEQFF
>TRBD1|TRBV6-1|-|TRBJ1-2
TGTGCCAGCAGTAATACAGGGGCCGGGTATGGCTACACCTTC
CASSNTGAGYGYTF
>TRBD1|TRBV18|many|TRBJ1-5
TGTGCCAGCCGGGGACAGTACAATCAGCCCCAGCATTTT
CASRGQYNQPQHF
>TRBD2|TRBV20-1|few|TRBJ2-3
TGCAGTGCCGTAGCGGGAGCCACAGATACGCAGTATTTT
CSAVAGATDTQYF
>-|TRBV7-9|many|TRBJ1-2
TGTGCCAGCAGCTTATCCTGGGAGCTACCAAACTATGGCTACACCTTC
CASSLSWELPNYGYTF
>-|TRBV6-2/TRBV6-3|-|TRBJ2-7
TGTGCCAGCAGTTACTCCCCGACGAGAAAATACGAGCAGTACTTC
CASSYSPTRKYEQYF
>TRBD2|TRBV28|many|TRBJ2-5
TGTGCCAGCAGTACCATGGGGGTAGCGGGAGGGCCGAGAGAGACCCAGTACTTC
CASSTMGVAGGPRETQYF
>-|TRBV7-3|-|TRBJ2-1
TGTGCCACCAGTGATTTCCGGGCCAATGAGCAGTTCTTC
CATSDFRANEQFF
>TRBD1|TRBV7-2|-|TRBJ2-4
TGTGCCAGCAGCCCCGCTGAGGGGGCCCTACTCAAAAACATTCAGTACTTC
CASSPAEGALLKNIQYF
>TRBD1|TRBV5-8|many|TRBJ2-3
TGTGCCAGCAGCACGGGACAGGTTGTCACAGATACGCAGTATTTT
CASSTGQVVTDTQYF